These 5 T cell receptor beta chains share one sample of origin, sequenced in a study of T cells in Graves' hyperthyroidism and ophthalmopathy. Researchers amplified the TCR beta CDR3 regions from RNA transcripts. First-round RT-PCR of the TCR CDR3 relied on the HTBI primer set. TCRdb re-derived calls from the multiplex PCR reads in MiXCR, one entry per CDR3 protein. Counted here are some 550,000 distinct CDR3 sequences, around 21% occurring once; the ten biggest clones make up about 30%. Material: blood. The receptor set was obtained from a man aged 18 to 30 with Graves' hyperthyroidism.

Points on this clonotype: A much larger clone differs by one base, so this may be a read error. No conserved phenylalanine or tryptophan ends this CDR3, so it is likely a read error. The V and J genes are TRBV5-1 and TRBJ1-2; D is possibly TRBD1 (6 bases). The V gene lost 7 bases and the J gene lost 7 bases, with 20 bases spanning the gap. The CDR3 runs to 14 residues. CDR1 and CDR2 (germline): SGHRS, YFSETQ. The CDR3 DNA reads as TGCGCCAGCGGTGAACCCGGGGGCCCCTCTGGCTACACCGTC. Translating it yields CASGEPGGPSGYTV.

This clonotype was seen ten or more times. This chain links TRBV6-5 with TRBJ2-2; D perhaps matches TRBD1 (6 bases). This CDR3 has 16 residues. V was pared by 5 bases and J by 5 bases, with 18 bases between. CDR1 MNHEY and CDR2 SVGAGI come from the germline V gene. The CDR3 region has the DNA TGTGCCAGCAGTCTGGGACACCCTGATGGGACCGGGGAGCTGTTTTTT. Encoded protein: CASSLGHPDGTGELFF.

Only a few counts were recorded for this clonotype. V is TRBV3-1 and J is TRBJ1-1; D is ambiguous. V was shortened by 0 bases and J by 10 bases, with 12 bases between the two germline ends. This CDR3 has 13 amino acids. CDR1 and CDR2 from the germline V gene are LGHDT and YNNKEL (reference sequence). The CDR3 loop is CASSQDSGVRAFF. DNA of the CDR3: TGTGCCAGCAGCCAAGATAGCGGGGTGCGAGCTTTCTTT.

This clonotype was found many times. The rearrangement uses TRBV12-3 or TRBV12-4 and TRBJ2-4, with a weak D call TRBD1 (6 bases). V gave up 5 bases and J gave up 0 bases, with 11 bases separating them. CDR3 length: 15 residues. Here the CDR3 DNA reads TGTGCCAGCAGTCCCAGGGGATTAGCCAAAAACATTCAGTACTTC. It codes for CASSPRGLAKNIQYF.

This clonotype appeared a few times. V usage is TRBV12-3 or TRBV12-4 and J usage is TRBJ1-5; maybe TRBD1 (5 bases). This CDR3 region has 14 residues. Trimming took 6 bases from V and 0 from J, leaving 9 bases between them. The CDR3 loop is CASRSQASNQPQHF. CDR3 sequence (DNA): TGTGCCAGCAGGTCACAGGCTAGCAATCAGCCCCAGCATTTT.